What follows are 30 T cell receptor beta chains derived from one specimen sequenced in a study of cytomegalovirus exposure and HLA in healthy donors. Both 60 Vbeta primers and 13 Jbeta primers went into the PCR. This table comes from immunoSEQ multiplex PCR, and its TCRdb copy is limited to in-frame clones, with some not included. The repertoire holds 95,000 to 150,000 clones, with more than 60% as singletons. The sequencing input was PBMCs. Receptors originate from a man aged 18 to 35 in good health and CMV-seronegative.

The rearrangement links TRBV7-9 to TRBJ2-7; D may be TRBD1 (5 bases). V lost 2 bases and J lost 4, with 6 bases in between. The CDR3 is 12 amino acids. Germline V gene lookup returns CDR1 SEHNR and CDR2 FQNEAQ (reference sequence). CDR3 in amino acids: CASSLRGYEQYF. CDR3 nucleotide sequence: TGTGCCAGCAGCTTAAGGGGATACGAGCAGTACTTC.

The chain recombines TRBV6-6 with TRBJ2-4, with TRBD1 matching 10 bases. The J segment lost 8 bases and the V segment lost 0 bases, leaving 4 bases of the junction unmatched. The CDR3 runs to 15 residues. Germline V lookup: CDR1 MNHNY, CDR2 SVGAGI (reference sequence). CDR3 bases: TGTGCCAGCAGTTACTCCGGGACAGGGGTTTACATTCAGTACTTC. The encoded protein is CASSYSGTGVYIQYF.

DNA for the CDR3: TGTGCCAGCAGTTTCTATCCGACAGGTCGTCGCAATCAGCCCCAGCATTTT. Translated: CASSFYPTGRRNQPQHF. V is TRBV28 and J is TRBJ1-5, with a tentative D call TRBD1 (6 bases). Between the trimmed V and J ends, which lost 3 bases and 2 bases, there was a span of 17 bases. The length of the CDR3 is 17 residues. The germline V gene encodes CDR1 MDHEN and CDR2 SYDVKM.

This clone was observed a single time. This rearrangement joins TRBV10-1 to TRBJ1-1; D possibly corresponds to TRBD1 (5 bases). The V end was cut by 0 bases, the J end by 4 bases, with 9 bases between. The length of the CDR3 is 14 residues. In germline, CDR1 is WNHNN, CDR2 SYGVQD (reference sequence). The CDR3 DNA is TGCGCCAGCAGTGAGTCAGGGGTCACCACTGAAGCTTTCTTT. This encodes CASSESGVTTEAFF.

The chain employs TRBV7-2 and TRBJ2-6, with 9 bases matching TRBD1. Trimming cost V 0 bases and J 0 bases; bases outside gene matches: 9. Looked up from germline, CDR1 is SGHTA and CDR2 is FQGNSA. This CDR3 contains 20 residues. CDR3 region: CASSLAPTGGPISGANVLTF. CDR3 nucleotide sequence: TGTGCCAGCAGCTTAGCCCCGACAGGGGGACCCATCTCTGGGGCCAACGTCCTGACTTTC.

This clone was observed a single time. The chain carries TRBV29-1 and TRBJ2-3; 8 bases align to TRBD2. CDR1 and CDR2 (germline): SQVTM, ANQGSEA. The CDR3 consists of 13 residues. J gave up 3 bases and V 8 bases, and 7 bases lay outside the gene matches. The CDR3 loop is CSPRGGLTDTQYF. The CDR3 DNA follows: TGCAGCCCCCGCGGGGGGCTAACAGATACGCAGTATTTT.

Worth noting for this clone: Mismatch with germline at one junction end may stem from a read error. V gene TRBV6-1 combines with J gene TRBJ2-7; 7 nucleotides match TRBD1. The CDR3 spans 16 residues. Per germline, CDR1 MNHNS and CDR2 SASEGT. As DNA, the CDR3 is TGTGCCAGCAGTGCTACACCCGGGACAGTTTCTTACGCGCAGTACTTC. Amino acids: CASSATPGTVSYAQYF.

This chain uses TRBV5-1 with TRBJ1-2; weak D call: TRBD1 (5 bases). This CDR3 is 15 amino acids long. Germline lookup yields CDR1 SGHRS and CDR2 YFSETQ. V lost 0 bases and J 6 bases, leaving 15 bases between the germline ends. The CDR3 sequence is CASSLEARPGDGYTF. The CDR3 DNA sequence: TGCGCCAGCAGCTTGGAGGCGCGGCCGGGGGATGGCTACACCTTC. The full variable domain, with the rest looked up from reference TRBV5-1 and TRBJ1-2, is KAGVTQTPRYLIKTRGQQVTLSCSPISGHRSVSWYQQTPGQGLQFLFEYFSETQRNKGNFPGRFSGRQFSNSRSEMNVSTLELGDSALYLCASSLEARPGDGYTFGSGTRLTVV.

The chain is built from TRBV5-6 and TRBJ2-1; no definite D call. The CDR3 is 16 amino acids. Per germline, CDR1 SGHDT and CDR2 YYEEEE. The V and J ends lost 2 bases and 1 base respectively, with 13 bases between them. The CDR3 nucleotides are TGTGCCAGCAGCTTTCGAGCAATCTTTTCCTACAATGAGCAGTTCTTC. Translating gives CASSFRAIFSYNEQFF.

V is TRBV28 and J is TRBJ2-7; maybe TRBD1 (5 bases). V was cut by 3 bases and J by 0 bases, with 12 bases left in between. CDR3 length: 15 amino acids. Germline-derived CDR1 and CDR2 are MDHEN and SYDVKM. CDR3: CASSFGADSSYEQYF. CDR3 nucleotide sequence: TGTGCCAGCAGTTTTGGGGCGGATAGCTCCTACGAGCAGTACTTC. Variable domain in full (rest from reference TRBV28 and TRBJ2-7): DVKVTQSSRYLVKRTGEKVFLECVQDMDHENMFWYRQDPGLGLRLIYFSYDVKMKEKGDIPEGYSVSREKKERFSLILESASTNQTSMYLCASSFGADSSYEQYFGPGTRLTVT.

This chain links TRBV25-1 with TRBJ2-1; 7 nucleotides align to TRBD2. The CDR3 runs to 16 residues. Germline CDR1 reads MGHDK; CDR2 reads SYGVNS. The trim removed 1 base at V and 5 bases at J, leaving 8 bases unmatched. CDR3 DNA sequence: TGTGCCAGCAGTGAATTTTTGGGGACTATCGACAATGAGCAGTTCTTC. It translates to CASSEFLGTIDNEQFF.

The chain combines TRBV29-1 with TRBJ2-7; 11 bases fit TRBD1. This CDR3 is 13 amino acids long. Germline-derived CDR1 and CDR2 are SQVTM and ANQGSEA. V lost 6 bases to trimming and J lost 2 bases; unmatched junction nucleotides: 3. For the CDR3, the DNA is TGCAGCGTCCGGACAGGGGGCACCTACGAGCAGTACTTC. Its translation is CSVRTGGTYEQYF.

This chain joins TRBV7-8 and TRBJ1-4; possibly TRBD1 for D (5 bases). V was clipped by 1 base and J by 6 bases, with 9 bases between them. This CDR3 is 14 amino acids long. In germline, CDR1 is SGHVS, CDR2 FQNEAQ. Here the CDR3 DNA reads TGTGCCAGCAGCTTAGTCCGGGGGGATGAAAAACTGTTTTTT. This encodes CASSLVRGDEKLFF.

This chain links TRBV15 with TRBJ1-2; TRBD1 matches 8 bases. V lost 2 bases and J lost 3; bases outside the gene matches: 5. The germline CDR1 and CDR2 sequences are LNHNV and YYDKDF (reference sequence). The length of the CDR3 is 15 residues. This CDR3 reads CATSRPRQGHYGYTF. The CDR3 region has the DNA TGTGCCACCAGCAGACCCCGACAGGGGCACTATGGCTACACCTTC. Together with reference TRBV15 and TRBJ1-2, the CDR3 gives the full variable domain: DAMVIQNPRYQVTQFGKPVTLSCSQTLNHNVMYWYQQKSSQAPKLLFHYYDKDFNNEADTPDNFQSRRPNTSFCFLDIRSPGLGDTAMYLCATSRPRQGHYGYTFGSGTRLTVV.

This clone was detected only a few times. The chain combines TRBV5-4 with TRBJ2-3; 9 bases fit TRBD1. V lost 2 bases, J lost 6 bases, and 1 base stayed unmatched. The CDR3 consists of 13 residues. Germline lookup yields CDR1 SGHNT and CDR2 YYREEE (reference sequence). CDR3 amino acids: CASSFGQGDTQYF. The CDR3 nucleotides read TGTGCCAGCAGCTTCGGACAGGGGGATACGCAGTATTTT.

This chain uses TRBV6-6 with TRBJ1-2; D is unresolved. Trimming pared 5 bases from V and 1 base from J, leaving 8 bases between. Germline V gene lookup returns CDR1 MNHNY and CDR2 SVGAGI (reference sequence). The CDR3 covers 13 residues. DNA for the CDR3: TGTGCCAGCAGTGACGGGATTAACTATGGCTACACCTTC. Amino acids: CASSDGINYGYTF.

The rearrangement uses TRBV9 and TRBJ1-2; 7 bases are shared with TRBD1. The CDR3 consists of 19 residues. Germline CDR1 is SGDLS and CDR2 is YYNGEE. Trimming removed 3 bases from V and 1 base from J; junction bases left unmatched: 18. In DNA form, the CDR3 reads TGTGCCAGCAGCGCCATATACCGGGACAGCCGCTTCTTTAACTATGGCTACACCTTC. This translates into CASSAIYRDSRFFNYGYTF.

The chain couples TRBV7-6 to TRBJ1-1, with TRBD1 as a possible D gene (6 bases). This CDR3 has 14 residues. The V end was cut by 1 base, the J end by 5 bases, with 11 bases between. Germline CDR1 is SGHVS and CDR2 is FNYEAQ. The CDR3 here is CASSLGTAGTEAFF. The CDR3 DNA follows: TGTGCCAGCAGCTTAGGGACAGCGGGGACTGAAGCTTTCTTT.

This clone was found a few times. The gene calls are TRBV5-4 and TRBJ2-1, with a possible D match to TRBD2 (7 bases). CDR1 SGHNT and CDR2 YYREEE come from the germline V gene (reference sequence). The CDR3 runs to 15 residues. V lost 7 bases and J lost 7, with 21 bases in between. CDR3 region: CASGGASVPKNEQFF. The CDR3, as DNA: TGTGCCAGCGGGGGGGCGTCCGTACCTAAGAATGAGCAGTTCTTC.

The chain couples TRBV29-1 to TRBJ2-3; weak D call: TRBD2 (5 bases). The CDR3 length is 15 residues. V was cut by 5 bases and J by 2 bases, with 17 bases left in between. Germline V CDR1 and CDR2: SQVTM, ANQGSEA. DNA for the CDR3: TGCAGCGTTTCTCTATTAGCGAGTTACACAGATACGCAGTATTTT. This gives the protein CSVSLLASYTDTQYF.

The chain has TRBV14 and TRBJ2-7; D perhaps matches TRBD1 (6 bases). Germline CDR1 reads SGHDN; CDR2 reads FVKESK. Trimming removed 0 bases from V and 4 bases from J, with 13 bases in between. The CDR3 totals 15 residues. CDR3 sequence: CASSQDLGHQYEQYF. Written as DNA, the CDR3 is TGTGCCAGCAGCCAAGATCTGGGACATCAGTACGAGCAGTACTTC.

V is TRBV28 and J is TRBJ2-5; the D gene is possibly TRBD1 (5 bases). CDR3 length: 16 residues. The germline V gene encodes CDR1 MDHEN and CDR2 SYDVKM. Deletions cut 7 bases from V and 0 bases from J, with 18 bases between. The CDR3 sequence is CASKAIGQEYQETQYF. The CDR3 DNA sequence: TGTGCCAGCAAAGCGATCGGACAAGAGTACCAAGAGACCCAGTACTTC.

The CDR3: CASSITTRNEQFF. The DNA of the CDR3 is TGTGCCAGTAGTATCACAACACGAAATGAGCAGTTCTTC. V gene TRBV19 combines with J gene TRBJ2-1; D gene uncertain. This CDR3 comprises 13 residues. Trimming left V 3 bases short and J 7 bases short, with 10 bases between. Germline V CDR1 and CDR2: LNHDA, SQIVND (reference sequence).

The chain combines TRBV5-1 with TRBJ2-7; a possible D gene is TRBD2 (5 bases). Germline CDR1 SGHRS, CDR2 YFSETQ. CDR3 length: 13 amino acids. With 6 bases removed from V and 0 bases from J, the gap between germline ends came to 10 bases. CDR3 DNA: TGCGCCAGCACCTACGGGGACTCCTACGAGCAGTACTTC. Residues: CASTYGDSYEQYF.

This clone has a handful of counts. J is TRBJ1-1 and V is TRBV18; TRBD1 matches 9 bases. Germline V gene lookup returns CDR1 KGHSH and CDR2 LQKENI. The CDR3 has 14 amino acids. V shed 2 bases and J 5 bases; nucleotides not matched to a gene: 3. CDR3 loop: CASSPNGQGTEAFF. In DNA, the CDR3 is TGTGCCAGCTCACCAAACGGACAGGGGACTGAAGCTTTCTTT.

The chain has TRBV2 and TRBJ2-5; D gene uncertain. Germline CDR1 is SNHLY and CDR2 is FYNNEI. The CDR3 length is 11 residues. V lost 6 bases, J lost 2 bases, and 4 bases lay in between. In nucleotides, the CDR3 is TGTGCCAGCAGAGCTCAAGAGACCCAGTACTTC. This gives the protein CASRAQETQYF.

The chain combines TRBV7-8 with TRBJ2-1, with D possibly TRBD2 on 5 matching bases. The germline V gene has CDR1 SGHVS and CDR2 FQNEAQ. V lost 2 bases to trimming and J lost 9 bases, with 5 bases between them. This CDR3 comprises 11 residues. The CDR3 DNA follows: TGTGCCAGCAGCTTAAGCGGTGAGCAGTTCTTC. Translated, it gives CASSLSGEQFF.

J is TRBJ2-7 and V is TRBV6-1; 10 positions agree with TRBD1. Germline lookup yields CDR1 MNHNS and CDR2 SASEGT. Unmatched junction bases numbered 7, after V lost 5 bases and J lost 3 bases. CDR3 length: 15 residues. The CDR3 sequence is CASSTTGGPGYEQYF. DNA of the CDR3: TGTGCCAGCAGTACGACAGGGGGCCCGGGCTACGAGCAGTACTTC.

The chain carries TRBV6-6 and TRBJ1-1; D call uncertain. Between the trimmed V and J ends, which lost 3 bases and 7 bases, there was a span of 12 bases. The CDR3 contains 13 residues. In germline, CDR1 is MNHNY, CDR2 SVGAGI (reference sequence). The CDR3 spells CASSYVAGYEAFF. CDR3 in DNA: TGTGCCAGCAGTTATGTAGCCGGCTATGAAGCTTTCTTT.

The chain combines TRBV28 with TRBJ2-5, with D perhaps TRBD2 (6 bases). V shed 9 bases and J shed 5 bases, with 16 bases lying between them. CDR3 length equals 13 residues. The germline CDR1 and CDR2 sequences are MDHEN and SYDVKM. The CDR3 reads CARGWDSRETQYF. The CDR3 DNA is TGTGCCAGAGGGTGGGACTCGAGGGAGACCCAGTACTTC.